This T cell receptor (beta chain) comes out of a study of blood T cell repertoires in COVID-19 (dated by TCRdb to 2020 to 2022). For the wider study: Samples covering the acute and convalescent phases of COVID-19 were provided by collaborators in the United States, Italy and Spain. The prospective study material was composed of cDNA or gDNA derived from T cells, B-cell-depleted T cells, or PBMCs. Sample metadata almost always included a de-identified subject ID, COVID-19 status, age in years and sex. A freely available public database, intended as a resource for researchers studying the immune response to SARS-CoV-2, is where the repertoires were released. Samples were obtained from the ongoing ImmuneRACE study (first 160 participants) and from 1,000 to 1,500 subjects provided by 6 global collaborators. Subjects who had been exposed to COVID-19, were actively infected with it, or had recovered from it provided the deeply sampled blood TCRbeta repertoires that made up the dataset. Where available, HLA class I and class II types were obtained from metadata supplied by the sample provider rather than from assay-based typing.

Each collaborating institution followed its own protocols to collect whole blood in K2EDTA tubes. For TCRbeta analysis, collaborators shipped samples in one of three forms: frozen whole blood, isolated PBMCs, or DNA extracted from either of those sample types. The study at large found these results: Clinical and demographic metadata were provided uncurated, with the amount varying by source and participant.

This clone was observed once. Its antigen has not been determined. No qualities accompany the bases; no much larger clone lies one base away. TCRbeta CDR3 regions were amplified from genomic DNA by means of the immunoSEQ Assay, a bias-controlled multiplex PCR. From the authors' description of their analysis: The number of nucleated cells in each sample was estimated from the amplification of reference gene primers within the assay. To quantify the absolute abundance of each unique TCRbeta CDR3 rearrangement, sequence reads were collapsed and filtered. Productive Simpson clonality was computed per sample as the square root of Simpson's diversity index over productive rearrangements. Not all clones reach the TCRdb copy of this immuneACCESS table, which keeps in-frame sequences only. Checked studies attribute under half of the gap to unresolved V genes and leave the rest unexplained. V and J calls and clone size come straight from that table; D and trimming were deduced from the DNA. Counted in this sample were 25,000 to 35,000 clones; roughly nine tenths of them appeared once. Of the sample, approximately 5.4% is held by the ten largest clones.

Trimming removed 4 bases from V and 5 bases from J; the gene matches leave 10 bases unexplained. Reading the germline V gene gives CDR1 SGHRS and CDR2 YFSETQ. Including cysteine and phenylalanine, the CDR3 has 16 amino acids. Only the CDR3 DNA is retained, 48 bases long and in frame from the first base. Sequencing input: peripheral blood. This sequence uses TRBV5-1 and TRBJ2-5; 11 central bases correspond to TRBD1. This TCR came from a man aged 55 to 70 with active COVID-19. The DNA reads TGCGCCAGCAGCATCCCTACCGGGACAGGGGGGGAGACCCAGTACTTC. The resulting protein is CASSIPTGTGGETQYF.